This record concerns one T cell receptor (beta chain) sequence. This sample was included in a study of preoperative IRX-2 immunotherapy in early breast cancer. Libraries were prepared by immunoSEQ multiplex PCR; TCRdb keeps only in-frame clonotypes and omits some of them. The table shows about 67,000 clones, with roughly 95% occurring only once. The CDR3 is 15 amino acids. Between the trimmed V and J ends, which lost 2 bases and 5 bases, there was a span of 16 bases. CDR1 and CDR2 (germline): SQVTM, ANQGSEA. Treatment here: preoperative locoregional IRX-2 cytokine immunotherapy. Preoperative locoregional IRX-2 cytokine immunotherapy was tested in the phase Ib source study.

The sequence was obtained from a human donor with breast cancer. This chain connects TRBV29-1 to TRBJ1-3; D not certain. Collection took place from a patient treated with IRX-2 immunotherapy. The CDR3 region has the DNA TGCAGCGTTGAAACCCCGGGGTCGAATAGAAACACCATATATTTT. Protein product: CSVETPGSNRNTIYF.